This entry lists 5 T cell receptor beta chains sequenced from one sample in a study of lymphopenia after photon versus proton radiotherapy. TCRdb's table, derived via immunoSEQ multiplex PCR, lists solely in-frame clones and lacks some. The table records some 3,300 clones, about 80% of them present only once. The input for sequencing was peripheral blood, taken from a patient treated with proton-based radiotherapy. The receptors here all came from an elderly man with esophageal cancer.

This clone has just one count. The chain carries TRBV5-1 and TRBJ2-1, with D possibly being TRBD1 or TRBD2 (5 bases each). The CDR3 extends over 14 amino acids. With 0 bases removed from V and 8 bases from J, the gap between germline ends came to 12 bases. Germline V gene sequence: CDR1 SGHRS, CDR2 YFSETQ. CDR3 sequence: CASSLALGVHEQFF. DNA of the CDR3: TGCGCCAGCAGCTTGGCCCTGGGGGTCCATGAGCAGTTCTTC.

The chain couples TRBV29-1 to TRBJ1-1; no reliable D call. CDR1 is SQVTM and CDR2 is ANQGSEA in the germline V gene. Trimming removed 7 bases at V and 1 base at J, with 13 bases between. The CDR3 covers 13 residues. CDR3 nucleotides: TGCAGCGCTTCCTATTTTTCGAACACTGAAGCTTTCTTT. It yields the protein CSASYFSNTEAFF.

A single count supports this clone. The chain employs TRBV23-1 and TRBJ1-2; 7 nucleotides match TRBD1. TRBV23-1 is assigned to the ORF class and has an uncertain function. The V and J ends lost 6 bases and 1 base, in that order; junction bases with no gene match: 5. CDR3 length: 14 amino acids. DNA of the CDR3: TGCGCCAGCAGGGGGGGACAGAGTAACTATGGCTACACCTTC. It encodes CASRGGQSNYGYTF.

The sample holds one count of this clone. The V gene is TRBV4-1, the J gene TRBJ2-7; 9 bases match TRBD2. Trimming cost V 7 bases and J 3 bases; bases outside gene matches: 10. Germline-derived CDR1 and CDR2 are MGHRA and YSYEKL. The CDR3 has 15 residues. In DNA, the CDR3 is TGCGCCAGCAAGCCACGGACTAGCGCAAACTACGAGCAGTACTTC. This encodes CASKPRTSANYEQYF.

The V call is TRBV5-1, the J call TRBJ2-1; 13 bases are shared with TRBD2. The CDR3 sequence is 18 residues long. Trimming took 4 bases from V and 0 from J; bases not matched to a gene: 7. Germline V gives CDR1 SGHRS, CDR2 YFSETQ. The CDR3 reads CASSLGTSGTFSYNEQFF. The CDR3, as DNA: TGCGCCAGCAGCCTAGGGACTAGCGGGACCTTCTCCTACAATGAGCAGTTCTTC.